Following are 16 T cell receptor beta chains from one sample sequenced in a study of cytomegalovirus exposure and HLA in healthy donors. The primer mix had 60 Vbeta and 13 Jbeta primers. This table comes from immunoSEQ multiplex PCR, and its TCRdb copy is limited to in-frame clones, with some not included. The table lists tens of thousands of clones, around 78% of them singletons. Sequenced sample: PBMCs. Receptors originate from a man aged 35 to 55 in good health and CMV-seronegative.

V is TRBV30 and J is TRBJ1-2, with no clear D. V lost 4 bases and J 2 bases, leaving 20 bases between the germline ends. The CDR3 is 16 residues long. Germline loops: CDR1 GTSNPN, CDR2 SVGIG (reference sequence). CDR3 in amino acids: CAWTLIEILPNYGYTF. As DNA, the CDR3 is TGTGCCTGGACCTTAATCGAGATCCTTCCGAACTATGGCTACACCTTC.

The V gene is TRBV29-1, the J gene TRBJ2-1; 9 nucleotides match TRBD2. CDR1 SQVTM and CDR2 ANQGSEA come from the germline V gene. The CDR3 extends over 17 amino acids. The ends lost 1 base at V and 7 bases at J; junction bases unmatched: 14. CDR3 nucleotide sequence: TGCAGCGTTGAAGGCGGGAGGGCCGATTGGCTGTCAAATGAGCAGTTCTTC. This encodes CSVEGGRADWLSNEQFF.

There are a few counts of this clone. The chain recombines TRBV10-3 with TRBJ2-6, with 10 bases matching TRBD2. Germline loops: CDR1 ENHRY, CDR2 SYGVKD. V dropped 0 bases and J dropped 0; count of bases not matched to a gene: 8. CDR3 size: 20 residues. The CDR3 region has the DNA TGTGCCATCAGTGAGTCGAGGCTAGCGGGAGAGGGCTCTGGGGCCAACGTCCTGACTTTC. It codes for CAISESRLAGEGSGANVLTF.

The chain is built from TRBV5-4 and TRBJ2-1, with D hard to call. This CDR3 is built from 11 residues. Trimming left V 5 bases short and J 5 bases short, with 5 bases between. In germline, CDR1 is SGHNT, CDR2 YYREEE (reference sequence). CDR3 sequence reads: CASSLNNEQFF. CDR3 DNA: TGTGCCAGCAGTCTTAACAATGAGCAGTTCTTC.

The chain combines TRBV6-6 with TRBJ2-1; tentatively, D is TRBD1 (6 bases). This CDR3 contains 15 residues. With 0 bases removed from V and 7 bases from J, the gap between germline ends came to 13 bases. Germline CDR1 MNHNY, CDR2 SVGAGI (reference sequence). The CDR3 region has the DNA TGTGCCAGCAGTTACTCGAGGCCAGGGGCAAATGAGCAGTTCTTC. It translates to CASSYSRPGANEQFF.

The chain carries TRBV5-6 and TRBJ1-6, with TRBD1 matching 9 bases. The CDR3 runs to 17 residues. The germline CDR1 and CDR2 sequences are SGHDT and YYEEEE. The V gene end was trimmed by 1 base and the J gene end by 6 bases; junction bases not matched to a gene: 8. CDR3 nucleotides: TGTGCCAGCAGCTTGTACGCGGGACAGGGCTTTAATTCACCCCTCCACTTT. This translates into CASSLYAGQGFNSPLHF.

The chain joins TRBV27 to TRBJ2-5; D gene ambiguous. V lost 0 bases and J 5 bases, leaving 7 bases between the germline ends. The CDR3 is 13 residues long. Germline CDR1 is MNHEY and CDR2 is SMNVEV (reference sequence). CDR3 loop: CASSLSYMETQYF. The CDR3 bases are TGTGCCAGCAGTTTATCGTATATGGAGACCCAGTACTTC.

This clone was recorded a few times. V usage is TRBV28 and J usage is TRBJ2-5, with 10 bases that match TRBD1. Germline-derived CDR1 and CDR2 are MDHEN and SYDVKM. The V segment lost 6 bases and the J segment 5 bases; nucleotides outside the gene matches: 9. The CDR3 is made up of 15 amino acids. CDR3 nucleotide sequence: TGTGCCAGCAGCCCTCGACAGGGGGCGTGGGAGACCCAGTACTTC. Its translation: CASSPRQGAWETQYF.

CDR3 in DNA: TGTGCCACCAGCGGGACAGGGGGCGAGCAGTACTTC. Protein product: CATSGTGGEQYF. The chain links TRBV15 to TRBJ2-7, with 11 bases fitting TRBD1. Germline-derived CDR1 and CDR2 are LNHNV and YYDKDF (reference sequence). The J segment lost 6 bases and the V segment lost 5 bases, leaving 0 bases of the junction unmatched. This CDR3 region has 12 residues.

This clone was found once. The rearrangement links TRBV6-5 to TRBJ2-3; 7 positions agree with TRBD2. The CDR3 is 15 residues long. CDR1 is MNHEY and CDR2 is SVGAGI in the germline V gene. V was pared by 2 bases and J by 1 base, with 3 bases of the junction left unmatched. The CDR3 DNA sequence: TGTGCCAGCAGTTACGGCCTAGCGGGCACAGATACGCAGTATTTT. It is translated as CASSYGLAGTDTQYF.

The chain employs TRBV30 and TRBJ2-2; TRBD1 aligns across 8 bases. There are 14 residues in the CDR3. V trimming: 3 bases; J trimming: 4 bases; junction bases outside the gene matches: 4. CDR1 is GTSNPN, CDR2 SVGIG, per germline (reference sequence). The DNA for the CDR3 is TGTGCCTGGAGAGGAGACAGGGGCACCGGGGAGCTGTTTTTT. It translates to CAWRGDRGTGELFF.

V usage is TRBV6-1 and J usage is TRBJ2-7; 9 bases align to TRBD2. CDR3 size: 15 residues. Germline CDR1 reads MNHNS; CDR2 reads SASEGT. V shed 2 bases, J shed 3 bases, and the junction held 5 bases outside the gene matches. CDR3 protein: CASSERLAVNYEQYF. The CDR3 DNA sequence: TGTGCCAGCAGTGAACGACTAGCGGTTAACTACGAGCAGTACTTC.

This clone was recorded once. V is TRBV7-2 and J is TRBJ2-7; TRBD1 matches 10 bases. The V and J ends lost 5 bases and 3 bases, in that order; junction bases with no gene match: 4. The length of the CDR3 is 14 residues. CDR1 SGHTA and CDR2 FQGNSA come from the germline V gene. CDR3 residues: CASSRGDRGYEQYF. The CDR3 bases are TGTGCCAGCAGCCGCGGGGACAGGGGCTACGAGCAGTACTTC.

The chain combines TRBV6-5 with TRBJ2-7; D possibly corresponds to TRBD2 (5 bases). Germline CDR1 is MNHEY and CDR2 is SVGAGI. V lost 0 bases to trimming and J lost 2 bases, with 8 bases between them. This CDR3 spans 14 amino acids. Here the CDR3 DNA reads TGTGCCAGCAGTTACTCGCCTAGCACCTACGAGCAGTACTTC. This gives the protein CASSYSPSTYEQYF.

The chain joins TRBV6-1 to TRBJ2-7, with D perhaps matching TRBD1 (5 bases). The CDR3 extends over 14 amino acids. From germline, CDR1 is MNHNS and CDR2 SASEGT. Trimming took off 7 bases at V and 3 bases at J, with 16 bases between the two ends. The CDR3 loop reads CASTPRQSVYEQYF. CDR3 nucleotides: TGTGCCAGCACCCCCCGACAGTCCGTCTACGAGCAGTACTTC.

The chain employs TRBV18 and TRBJ2-1; D not certain. Germline assignment: CDR1 KGHSH and CDR2 LQKENI. There are 14 residues in the CDR3. V was pared by 6 bases and J by 0 bases, with 9 bases between. DNA for the CDR3: TGTGCCAGCTCCGCAGGTTCCTCCTACAATGAGCAGTTCTTC. The encoded protein is CASSAGSSYNEQFF.